The 19 T cell receptor beta chains in this list originate from one sample, sequenced in a study of blood T cell repertoires in COVID-19. Measured with immunoSEQ multiplex PCR; TCRdb has only the in-frame clones, and not every one. The table includes about 140,000 clones, around 80% detected once. Sequenced material: PBMCs or T cells enriched from blood (not recorded which). The receptor set was obtained from a woman aged 45 to 65 who had recovered from COVID-19.

Here the CDR3 reads CASNPNQGYNSPLHF. Written as DNA, the CDR3 is TGTGCCAGCAACCCTAACCAGGGGTATAATTCACCCCTCCACTTT. The rearrangement joins TRBV28 to TRBJ1-6; D perhaps matches TRBD1 (6 bases). V was shortened by 7 bases and J by 4 bases, with 14 bases between the two germline ends. The CDR3 has 15 residues. Germline assignment: CDR1 MDHEN and CDR2 SYDVKM.

This clone was seen repeatedly, ten times or more. The V call is TRBV15, the J call TRBJ2-7; D might be TRBD1 (6 bases). Looked up from germline, CDR1 is LNHNV and CDR2 is YYDKDF (reference sequence). The CDR3 spans 14 residues. The germline V and J ends were trimmed by 0 bases and 2 bases, with 8 bases remaining between them. CDR3 sequence (DNA): TGTGCCACCAGCAGAGACAGGGGACCCTACGAGCAGTACTTC. Translation gives CATSRDRGPYEQYF.

CDR3 protein: CASSQEGGGANYGYTF. CDR3 nucleotides: TGTGCCAGCAGCCAAGAAGGGGGAGGGGCCAACTATGGCTACACCTTC. The V and J genes are TRBV14 and TRBJ1-2; weak D call: TRBD1 (6 bases). The CDR3 runs 16 residues. Germline CDR1 is SGHDN and CDR2 is FVKESK. V was pared by 0 bases and J by 2 bases, with 13 bases between.

The chain's CDR3 is CASSKDRAVRNTEAFF. The CDR3 bases are TGTGCCAGCAGCAAGGACAGGGCCGTGAGAAACACTGAAGCTTTCTTT. V usage is TRBV9 and J usage is TRBJ1-1; the match to TRBD1 covers 8 bases. J gave up 2 bases and V 4 bases, and 10 bases lay outside the gene matches. Germline V gene sequence: CDR1 SGDLS, CDR2 YYNGEE. This CDR3 has 16 amino acids.

This chain connects TRBV6-1 to TRBJ1-5; D remains ambiguous. Germline V CDR1 and CDR2: MNHNS, SASEGT. The CDR3 totals 15 residues. The germline V and J ends were trimmed by 1 base and 0 bases, with 7 bases remaining between them. Here the CDR3 DNA reads TGTGCCAGCAGTGAAGGACATAATAGCAATCAGCCCCAGCATTTT. Amino acid sequence: CASSEGHNSNQPQHF.

This clone appeared a few times. The rearrangement links TRBV6-5 to TRBJ2-7, with 13 nucleotides matching TRBD2. Trimming at V came to 6 bases and at J to 5 bases, leaving 7 bases not matched to a gene. This CDR3 has 15 residues. Per the germline V gene, CDR1 is MNHEY and CDR2 is SVGAGI. The CDR3 bases are TGTGCCAGCAGGTCCGGGACTAGCGGGGCCCACGAGCAGTACGTC. Encoded protein: CASRSGTSGAHEQYV.

The chain carries TRBV5-4 and TRBJ1-1; D is ambiguous. This CDR3 region has 14 residues. CDR1 SGHNT and CDR2 YYREEE come from the germline V gene (reference sequence). The ends were cut back, 0 bases at V and 1 base at J, with 7 bases in the middle. CDR3 nucleotide sequence: TGTGCCAGCAGCTTGGGCCGAGAGAACACTGAAGCTTTCTTT. It yields the protein CASSLGRENTEAFF.

This clone came up a few times. The V gene is TRBV11-3, the J gene TRBJ2-7, with D possibly TRBD2 on 6 matching bases. Germline CDR1 SGHNT, CDR2 YENEEA. The CDR3 runs to 13 residues. The V and J ends lost 9 bases and 5 bases respectively, with 17 bases between them. The CDR3 loop is CASGRGSTDEQYF. CDR3 coding DNA: TGTGCCAGTGGCCGGGGGAGTACCGACGAGCAGTACTTC.

This chain joins TRBV28 and TRBJ1-5, with 7 positions matching TRBD1. Trimming cost V 2 bases and J 4 bases; bases outside gene matches: 11. CDR3 length: 17 amino acids. Germline CDR1 is MDHEN and CDR2 is SYDVKM. CDR3 sequence (DNA): TGTGCCAGCAGTTTAAGGCTAGCCGGGGACAGAAATCAGCCCCAGCATTTT. It is translated as CASSLRLAGDRNQPQHF. Looking up the rest from reference TRBV28 and TRBJ1-5 gives the full variable domain: DVKVTQSSRYLVKRTGEKVFLECVQDMDHENMFWYRQDPGLGLRLIYFSYDVKMKEKGDIPEGYSVSREKKERFSLILESASTNQTSMYLCASSLRLAGDRNQPQHFGDGTRLSIL.

V gene TRBV27 combines with J gene TRBJ2-5; maybe TRBD2 (5 bases). Germline loops: CDR1 MNHEY, CDR2 SMNVEV (reference sequence). Trimming cost V 3 bases and J 0 bases, with 5 bases left between them. This CDR3 has 13 amino acids. The CDR3 protein is CASSLRDQETQYF. For the CDR3, the DNA is TGTGCCAGCAGTTTGAGGGACCAAGAGACCCAGTACTTC.

V usage is TRBV5-1 and J usage is TRBJ1-4; no clear D gene. This CDR3 comprises 15 residues. Germline V gene lookup returns CDR1 SGHRS and CDR2 YFSETQ. Deletions cut 0 bases from V and 5 bases from J, with 11 bases between. CDR3 in amino acids: CASSLAALVNEKLFF. As DNA, the CDR3 is TGCGCCAGCAGCTTGGCCGCTCTAGTAAATGAAAAACTGTTTTTT. The variable domain in full, with the rest retrieved from reference TRBV5-1 and TRBJ1-4, is KAGVTQTPRYLIKTRGQQVTLSCSPISGHRSVSWYQQTPGQGLQFLFEYFSETQRNKGNFPGRFSGRQFSNSRSEMNVSTLELGDSALYLCASSLAALVNEKLFFGSGTQLSVL.

The rearrangement links TRBV10-3 to TRBJ1-1, with TRBD1 matching 8 bases. CDR1 and CDR2 (germline): ENHRY, SYGVKD. V gave up 3 bases and J gave up 3 bases; unmatched junction bases: 9. The CDR3 covers 16 residues. The CDR3 loop is CAISEPPGGKDTEAFF. CDR3 DNA sequence: TGTGCCATCAGTGAACCCCCAGGGGGCAAGGACACTGAAGCTTTCTTT.

The V and J genes are TRBV4-1 and TRBJ2-1, with D possibly being TRBD2 (6 bases). The CDR3 runs 18 residues. Trimming shortened V by 0 bases and J by 12 bases, and 27 bases separated the two germline ends. Germline values: CDR1 MGHRA, CDR2 YSYEKL. The CDR3, as DNA: TGCGCCAGCAGCCAAGACCTGCTTCGACAGACCGCTCCAGCGGGGCAGTTCTTC. It encodes CASSQDLLRQTAPAGQFF.

The sample holds a few counts of this clone. This chain links TRBV27 with TRBJ1-3; D remains unclear. The length of the CDR3 is 14 residues. CDR1 is MNHEY and CDR2 is SMNVEV in the germline V gene (reference sequence). V gave up 5 bases and J gave up 1 base, with 9 bases separating them. The CDR3 nucleotides are TGTGCCAGCAGTACCCACCGGTCTGGAAACACCATATATTTT. It codes for CASSTHRSGNTIYF.

The chain joins TRBV2 to TRBJ2-3, with D unclear. CDR3 length: 11 amino acids. V lost 3 bases and J 8 bases, leaving 6 bases between the germline ends. Per germline, CDR1 SNHLY and CDR2 FYNNEI. CDR3 in DNA: TGTGCCAGCAGTGATAGCATTACGCAGTATTTT. This codes for CASSDSITQYF.

This chain joins TRBV2 and TRBJ1-3; possibly TRBD1 for D (6 bases). The V gene lost 4 bases and the J gene lost 0 bases, with 10 bases spanning the gap. The germline V gene encodes CDR1 SNHLY and CDR2 FYNNEI. The length of the CDR3 is 15 residues. DNA for the CDR3: TGTGCCAGCAGTGCGGACAGCTACTCTGGAAACACCATATATTTT. It specifies CASSADSYSGNTIYF.

V and J are TRBV19 and TRBJ1-2; TRBD1 is a possible D gene (6 bases). Deletions cut 4 bases from V and 2 bases from J, with 8 bases between. CDR3 size: 13 residues. Germline loops: CDR1 LNHDA, CDR2 SQIVND (reference sequence). In DNA form, the CDR3 reads TGTGCCAGTAGTAATCAGGGGAACTATGGCTACACCTTC. This sequence encodes CASSNQGNYGYTF.

This clone was detected only a few times. V and J are TRBV28 and TRBJ1-3; no clear D. The CDR3 has 17 amino acids. Germline V gives CDR1 MDHEN, CDR2 SYDVKM. The V end was cut by 7 bases, the J end by 2 bases, with 21 bases between. In DNA, the CDR3 is TGTGCCAGCACCCGCTTCCCCGGAGTTTCGACTGGAAACACCATATATTTT. Translating it yields CASTRFPGVSTGNTIYF.

This clone was detected a few times. The chain uses TRBV9 and TRBJ2-7; maybe TRBD1 (7 bases). Germline CDR1 SGDLS, CDR2 YYNGEE. CDR3 length: 18 residues. V gave up 0 bases and J gave up 5 bases, with 24 bases separating them. The CDR3 DNA reads TGTGCCAGCAGCGTAGGAATCAGACGGGGGACAGAAGGAAACGAGCAGTACGTC. It translates to CASSVGIRRGTEGNEQYV.